The 31 T cell receptor beta chains presented below share a single source sample, sequenced in a study of CD8+ T cells in alopecia areata. Treatment described: oral pan-JAK inhibitor, 5-10 mg twice daily. Extraction and reverse transcription of RNA yielded cDNA as the sequencing template. The table came from immunoSEQ multiplex PCR; TCRdb's copy has only in-frame clones and leaves some out. The sample contains nearly 110,000 clones, 84% of which appear only once. The sequencing used CD8+ T cells sorted from blood, collected at week 24, from a patient treated with tofacitinib. These receptors originate from a human donor with alopecia areata.

The V and J genes are TRBV9 and TRBJ1-2; D is unresolved. The CDR3 has 15 amino acids. Germline V gives CDR1 SGDLS, CDR2 YYNGEE. V was trimmed by 3 bases and J by 0 bases, leaving 12 bases between them. CDR3 protein: CASSETGVANYGYTF. CDR3 coding DNA: TGTGCCAGCAGCGAGACCGGGGTAGCTAACTATGGCTACACCTTC.

V gene TRBV7-2 combines with J gene TRBJ2-7, with D maybe TRBD1 (5 bases). The V gene lost 0 bases and the J gene lost 2 bases, with 11 bases spanning the gap. Germline-derived CDR1 and CDR2 are SGHTA and FQGNSA. The CDR3 runs 15 residues. CDR3 protein: CASSLAWSGTYEQYF. CDR3 coding DNA: TGTGCCAGCAGCTTAGCATGGTCAGGGACCTACGAGCAGTACTTC.

The chain links TRBV7-6 to TRBJ2-7, with TRBD1 matching over 9 bases. Trimming at V came to 5 bases and at J to 2 bases, leaving 4 bases not matched to a gene. The germline CDR1 and CDR2 sequences are SGHVS and FNYEAQ. The CDR3 extends over 14 amino acids. This chain's CDR3 is CASSPDRGAYEQYF. CDR3 DNA sequence: TGTGCCAGCAGCCCGGACAGGGGAGCCTACGAGCAGTACTTC.

V and J are TRBV7-9 and TRBJ2-3; weak D call: TRBD2 (6 bases). Germline lookup yields CDR1 SEHNR and CDR2 FQNEAQ (reference sequence). V gave up 2 bases and J gave up 6 bases, with 12 bases separating them. The CDR3 has 14 residues. CDR3 coding DNA: TGTGCCAGCAGCTTAATGTTGGCGGGGGATACGCAGTATTTT. Its protein product is CASSLMLAGDTQYF.

The chain combines TRBV25-1 with TRBJ1-6; D gene uncertain. CDR3 length equals 18 residues. V shed 2 bases and J shed 0 bases, with 14 bases lying between them. In germline, CDR1 is MGHDK, CDR2 SYGVNS. The CDR3 nucleotides are TGTGCCAGCAGTGAAAAGGGAACGGATAGCTCCTATAATTCACCCCTCCACTTT. Protein sequence: CASSEKGTDSSYNSPLHF.

The rearrangement uses TRBV27 and TRBJ2-1; 10 positions agree with TRBD2. CDR3 length equals 13 residues. Germline V gene sequence: CDR1 MNHEY, CDR2 SMNVEV (reference sequence). V gave up 8 bases and J gave up 4 bases; unmatched junction bases: 2. CDR3 bases: TGTGCCAGCTTTAGCGGGGGGTACAATGAGCAGTTCTTC. As protein: CASFSGGYNEQFF.

The chain has TRBV13 and TRBJ2-3; 7 nucleotides agree with TRBD2. The CDR3 totals 15 residues. J gave up 5 bases and V 4 bases, and 9 bases lay outside the gene matches. Germline V CDR1 and CDR2: PRHDT, FYEKMQ (reference sequence). CDR3: CASSSGGPLGDTQYF. CDR3 in DNA: TGTGCCAGCAGCTCGGGGGGACCCCTTGGAGATACGCAGTATTTT.

Notes on this clone: Other DNA sequences in the sample encode the same CDR3. The chain uses TRBV5-6 and TRBJ2-3; D possibly matches TRBD1 or TRBD2 (5 bases each). Germline values: CDR1 SGHDT, CDR2 YYEEEE. V lost 9 bases and J lost 9, with 23 bases in between. This CDR3 is built from 14 residues. DNA for the CDR3: TGTGCCACCCAGGACTCGGAAGGGGAAGACACGCAGTATTTT. It encodes CATQDSEGEDTQYF.

The chain links TRBV5-1 to TRBJ1-1, with D possibly being TRBD1 (6 bases). V was pared by 4 bases and J by 3 bases, with 16 bases between. The germline V gene encodes CDR1 SGHRS and CDR2 YFSETQ. The length of the CDR3 is 15 residues. CDR3 sequence reads: CASSPWDTTYTEAFF. CDR3 in DNA: TGCGCCAGCAGCCCGTGGGACACTACTTACACTGAAGCTTTCTTT.

The rearrangement joins TRBV29-1 to TRBJ2-4; D is tentatively TRBD1 or TRBD2 (6 bases each). Trimming removed 2 bases at V and 8 bases at J, with 22 bases between. This CDR3 has 16 amino acids. The germline V gene encodes CDR1 SQVTM and CDR2 ANQGSEA. CDR3 in DNA: TGCAGCGTTGAATCCTCGAGGGAGACAGGAGGGGACATTCAGTACTTC. Protein sequence: CSVESSRETGGDIQYF.

This chain connects TRBV15 to TRBJ1-5; 8 bases align to TRBD1. The CDR3 runs to 16 residues. The ends lost 3 bases at V and 6 bases at J; junction bases unmatched: 10. CDR1 is LNHNV and CDR2 is YYDKDF in the germline V gene (reference sequence). CDR3 region: CATSSRPGTGCQPQHF. The DNA of the CDR3 is TGTGCCACCAGCAGTCGCCCCGGGACAGGTTGTCAGCCCCAGCATTTT.

This sequence joins TRBV5-4 and TRBJ2-1; 12 nucleotides line up with TRBD2. V was pared by 1 base and J by 3 bases, with 8 bases of the junction left unmatched. This CDR3 has 18 amino acids. Germline CDR1 is SGHNT and CDR2 is YYREEE (reference sequence). CDR3 in amino acids: CASSLKRPLAGGYNEQFF. The CDR3 DNA reads as TGTGCCAGCAGCTTGAAGAGGCCACTAGCGGGGGGCTACAATGAGCAGTTCTTC.

The V gene is TRBV9, the J gene TRBJ1-2, with 12 bases that match TRBD1. Germline-derived CDR1 and CDR2 are SGDLS and YYNGEE. V lost 3 bases, J lost 8 bases, and 5 bases stayed unmatched. CDR3 length equals 14 residues. CDR3 sequence reads: CASSASGTGGGYTF. The DNA for the CDR3 is TGTGCCAGCAGCGCTTCCGGGACAGGGGGCGGCTACACCTTC.

The chain couples TRBV5-1 to TRBJ2-7; TRBD2 aligns across 12 bases. CDR3 length: 15 amino acids. Germline-derived CDR1 and CDR2 are SGHRS and YFSETQ. Germline trimming cut 0 bases from V and 4 bases from J; bases unmatched to any gene: 2. The DNA for the CDR3 is TGCGCCAGCAGCTTGGCCGGGACTAGCGGGTACGAGCAGTACTTC. This encodes CASSLAGTSGYEQYF.

This clone was detected a few times. The chain carries TRBV5-4 and TRBJ2-5; no clear D gene. Per germline, CDR1 SGHNT and CDR2 YYREEE (reference sequence). The length of the CDR3 is 15 residues. Trimming shortened V by 4 bases and J by 4 bases, and 17 bases separated the two germline ends. The CDR3 region has the DNA TGTGCCAGCAGCGGGAACGAACGGCCGATAGAGACCCAGTACTTC. Its protein is CASSGNERPIETQYF.

The V call is TRBV19, the J call TRBJ2-3; 8 bases are a match to TRBD2. The CDR3 length is 14 residues. J gave up 1 base and V 4 bases, and 1 base lay outside the gene matches. The germline V gene encodes CDR1 LNHDA and CDR2 SQIVND (reference sequence). The CDR3 here is CASSSSGGTDTQYF. The CDR3 DNA sequence: TGTGCCAGTAGTAGTAGCGGGGGCACAGATACGCAGTATTTT.

J is TRBJ1-1 and V is TRBV7-2; 7 nucleotides align to TRBD1. CDR3 length: 17 residues. J gave up 3 bases and V 1 base, and 11 bases lay outside the gene matches. Looked up from germline, CDR1 is SGHTA and CDR2 is FQGNSA. The CDR3 protein is CASSLGWDSYSDTEAFF. Written as DNA, the CDR3 is TGTGCCAGCAGCTTAGGCTGGGACAGTTATTCTGACACTGAAGCTTTCTTT.

The rearrangement uses TRBV6-5 and TRBJ1-2; 7 nucleotides agree with TRBD1. This CDR3 contains 13 residues. The germline V gene has CDR1 MNHEY and CDR2 SVGAGI. Germline trimming cut 2 bases from V and 3 bases from J; bases unmatched to any gene: 0. CDR3 amino acids: CASSYDRDYGYTF. The DNA for the CDR3 is TGTGCCAGCAGTTACGACAGGGACTATGGCTACACCTTC.

The rearrangement joins TRBV10-3 to TRBJ1-4; D perhaps matches TRBD1 (6 bases). Per germline, CDR1 ENHRY and CDR2 SYGVKD. Trimming took off 6 bases at V and 3 bases at J, with 20 bases between the two ends. This CDR3 contains 17 residues. In DNA form, the CDR3 reads TGTGCCATCAGCGCCACACATACAGGGACGGCTAATGAAAAACTGTTTTTT. Translation gives CAISATHTGTANEKLFF.

This clone was seen a handful of times. The chain links TRBV6-5 to TRBJ2-7, with D possibly being TRBD1 (6 bases). CDR3 length equals 15 residues. Germline loops: CDR1 MNHEY, CDR2 SVGAGI. V dropped 5 bases and J dropped 0 bases, with 14 bases sitting between them. The CDR3 DNA follows: TGTGCCAGCAGTGGGAAGGGACACTTCTCCTACGAGCAGTACTTC. This encodes CASSGKGHFSYEQYF.

This clone showed up just once. The chain recombines TRBV13 with TRBJ2-1, with D perhaps TRBD2 (6 bases). Germline V gene lookup returns CDR1 PRHDT and CDR2 FYEKMQ (reference sequence). V was trimmed by 4 bases and J by 0 bases, leaving 13 bases between them. CDR3 length: 16 residues. The CDR3 DNA sequence: TGTGCCAGCAGCTCGAACCGGGACTCCTCCTACAATGAGCAGTTCTTC. It encodes CASSSNRDSSYNEQFF.

CDR3 sequence reads: CASSSPGGREQFF. The CDR3 bases are TGTGCCAGCAGCTCCCCAGGGGGCAGGGAGCAGTTCTTC. This sequence joins TRBV7-9 and TRBJ2-1; 8 bases align to TRBD1. Germline V gives CDR1 SEHNR, CDR2 FQNEAQ (reference sequence). V dropped 4 bases and J dropped 10; count of bases not matched to a gene: 6. There are 13 residues in the CDR3.

The chain recombines TRBV23-1 with TRBJ2-7, with a possible D match to TRBD2 (5 bases). TRBV23-1 is flagged as an ORF with uncertain function. V lost 11 bases, J lost 4 bases, and 18 bases lay in between. This CDR3 has 13 amino acids. The CDR3 spells CASKLKGEYEQYF. CDR3 coding DNA: TGCGCCTCCAAGTTGAAGGGAGAGTACGAGCAGTACTTC.

The gene calls are TRBV27 and TRBJ2-3; D perhaps matches TRBD2 (7 bases). In germline, CDR1 is MNHEY, CDR2 SMNVEV (reference sequence). CDR3 length equals 13 residues. Trimming stripped 6 bases from V and 6 bases from J, with 13 bases between. The CDR3 DNA follows: TGTGCCAGCAGCGCTGGGGGGGCGGATACGCAGTATTTT. It codes for CASSAGGADTQYF.

The chain is built from TRBV4-1 and TRBJ2-1; a weak D match, TRBD2 (5 bases). Trimming cost V 0 bases and J 3 bases, with 12 bases left between them. CDR1 is MGHRA, CDR2 YSYEKL, per germline. CDR3 length equals 16 residues. This CDR3 reads CASSQEDYGNYNEQFF. The DNA for the CDR3 is TGCGCCAGCAGCCAAGAAGACTACGGCAACTACAATGAGCAGTTCTTC.

V is TRBV4-2 and J is TRBJ1-1; possibly TRBD1 for D (6 bases). The V end lost 0 bases, the J end lost 4 bases, and 12 bases lay between the germline ends. The CDR3 runs 15 residues. In germline, CDR1 is LGHNA, CDR2 YNFKEQ. The DNA of the CDR3 is TGTGCCAGCAGCCAAGATAGCAGGGGAAGCACTGAAGCTTTCTTT. This sequence encodes CASSQDSRGSTEAFF.

The gene calls are TRBV14 and TRBJ2-2; D unclear. V was pared by 1 base and J by 5 bases, with 5 bases between. The CDR3 totals 13 residues. Germline-derived CDR1 and CDR2 are SGHDN and FVKESK. The CDR3 loop reads CASSQVLTGELFF. The CDR3 DNA reads TGTGCCAGCAGCCAAGTTCTTACCGGGGAGCTGTTTTTT.

Only one count was recorded for this clone. The rearrangement joins TRBV27 to TRBJ2-3; maybe TRBD1 (6 bases). Trimming removed 4 bases at V and 0 bases at J, with 11 bases between. The CDR3 runs to 15 residues. The germline V gene encodes CDR1 MNHEY and CDR2 SMNVEV (reference sequence). The CDR3: CASSSRQDSTDTQYF. DNA of the CDR3: TGTGCCAGCAGTTCTCGACAGGATAGCACAGATACGCAGTATTTT.

The chain carries TRBV5-6 and TRBJ1-4; no reliable D call. Per the germline V gene, CDR1 is SGHDT and CDR2 is YYEEEE. The CDR3 consists of 18 residues. Between the trimmed V and J ends, which lost 3 bases and 4 bases, there was a span of 22 bases. Here the CDR3 reads CASSSPAEPMGYNEKLFF. For the CDR3, the DNA is TGTGCCAGCAGCTCTCCCGCGGAGCCCATGGGGTATAATGAAAAACTGTTTTTT.

This chain connects TRBV7-9 to TRBJ2-1, with TRBD2 matching over 9 bases. The CDR3 is made up of 17 amino acids. V gave up 5 bases and J gave up 3 bases; unmatched junction bases: 11. Per germline, CDR1 SEHNR and CDR2 FQNEAQ (reference sequence). CDR3 coding DNA: TGTGCCAGCAGCGCCAAAATCGAGCGGGGGGTCTACAATGAGCAGTTCTTC. This sequence encodes CASSAKIERGVYNEQFF.

The genes are TRBV5-6 and TRBJ2-7, with TRBD1 matching 10 bases. Trimming took 4 bases from V and 0 from J; bases not matched to a gene: 4. The germline V gene encodes CDR1 SGHDT and CDR2 YYEEEE. The CDR3 consists of 15 residues. The CDR3, as DNA: TGTGCCAGCAGCCTCGGGACAGGGGTCTCCTACGAGCAGTACTTC. It yields the protein CASSLGTGVSYEQYF.